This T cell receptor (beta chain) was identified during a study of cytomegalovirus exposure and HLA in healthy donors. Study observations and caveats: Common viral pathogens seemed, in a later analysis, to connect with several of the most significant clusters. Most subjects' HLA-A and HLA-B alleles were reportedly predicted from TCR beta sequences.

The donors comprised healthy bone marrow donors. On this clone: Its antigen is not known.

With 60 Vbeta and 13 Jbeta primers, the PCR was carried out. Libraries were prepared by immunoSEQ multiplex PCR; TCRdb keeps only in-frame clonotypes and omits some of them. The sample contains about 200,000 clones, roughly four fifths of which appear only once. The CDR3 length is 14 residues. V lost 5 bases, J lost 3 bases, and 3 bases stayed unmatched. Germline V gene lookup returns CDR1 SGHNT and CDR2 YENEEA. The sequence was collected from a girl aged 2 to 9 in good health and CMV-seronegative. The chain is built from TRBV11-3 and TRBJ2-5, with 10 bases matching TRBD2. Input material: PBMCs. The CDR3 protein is CASSPGLAEETQYF. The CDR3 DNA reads TGTGCCAGCAGCCCAGGACTAGCGGAAGAGACCCAGTACTTC.